This T cell receptor beta chain originates from a study of cytomegalovirus exposure and HLA in healthy donors. Whole-study results and caveats: In a later analysis, a missense DCLRE1C variant was linked to TCR beta V- and J-gene trimming. What a later analysis showed was that several of the most significant clusters appeared linked to common viral pathogens. What a later analysis reportedly showed was that an Asian-associated ancestry cluster had fewer N-insertions than the approximately 700-donor mean.

Details on this clone: Its specificity is unknown.

CDR1 LNHNV and CDR2 YYDKDF come from the germline V gene (reference sequence). Trimming removed 0 bases from V and 4 bases from J, with 6 bases in between. The CDR3 is made up of 13 amino acids. The study ran its PCR with 60 Vbeta and 13 Jbeta primers. Using immunoSEQ multiplex PCR, the repertoire was profiled, and TCRdb retains in-frame clones only, with some absent. The profile shows 150,000 or so clones, 70% to 80% of them singletons. Likely unrecorded immune exposures existed in these nominally healthy donors. The sample taken for sequencing was PBMCs. The chain combines TRBV15 with TRBJ1-2; D is unclear. This TCR was recovered from a woman between 35 and 50 years old in good health and CMV-seronegative. CDR3 nucleotides: TGTGCCACCAGCAGAGACACATTCTATGGCTACACCTTC. It specifies CATSRDTFYGYTF.